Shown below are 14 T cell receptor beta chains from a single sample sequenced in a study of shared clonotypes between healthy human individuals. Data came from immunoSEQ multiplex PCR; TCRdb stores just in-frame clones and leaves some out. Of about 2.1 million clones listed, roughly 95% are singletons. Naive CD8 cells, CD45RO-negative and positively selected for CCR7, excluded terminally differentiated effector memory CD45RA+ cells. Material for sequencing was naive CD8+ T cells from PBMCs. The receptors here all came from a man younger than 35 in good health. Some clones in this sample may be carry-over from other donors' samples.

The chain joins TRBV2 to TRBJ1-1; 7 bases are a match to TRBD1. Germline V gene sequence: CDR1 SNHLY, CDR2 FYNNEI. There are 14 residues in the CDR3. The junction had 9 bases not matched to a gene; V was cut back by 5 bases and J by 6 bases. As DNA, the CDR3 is TGTGCCAGCAGTACACCCCGGGACAGACCTGAAGCTTTCTTT. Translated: CASSTPRDRPEAFF.

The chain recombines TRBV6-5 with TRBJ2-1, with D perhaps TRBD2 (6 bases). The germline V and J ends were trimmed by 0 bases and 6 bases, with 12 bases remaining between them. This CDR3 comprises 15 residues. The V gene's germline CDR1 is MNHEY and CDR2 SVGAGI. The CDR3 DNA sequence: TGTGCCAGCAGTTACTCTCGGGGGTTAGGCAATGAGCAGTTCTTC. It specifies CASSYSRGLGNEQFF.

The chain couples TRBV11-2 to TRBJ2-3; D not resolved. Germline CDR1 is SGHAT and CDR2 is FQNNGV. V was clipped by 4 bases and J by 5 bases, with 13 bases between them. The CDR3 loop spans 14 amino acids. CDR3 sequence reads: CASSSGFAGDTQYF. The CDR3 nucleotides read TGTGCCAGCAGCTCCGGCTTCGCCGGAGATACGCAGTATTTT. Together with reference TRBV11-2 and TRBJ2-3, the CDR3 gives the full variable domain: EAGVAQSPRYKIIEKRQSVAFWCNPISGHATLYWYQQILGQGPKLLIQFQNNGVVDDSQLPKDRFSAERLKGVDSTLKIQPAKLEDSAVYLCASSSGFAGDTQYFGPGTRLTVL.

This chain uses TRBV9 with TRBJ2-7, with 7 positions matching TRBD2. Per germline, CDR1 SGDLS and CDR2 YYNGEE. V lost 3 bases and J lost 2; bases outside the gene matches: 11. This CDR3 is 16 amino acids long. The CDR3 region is CASSAEVASGTYEQYF. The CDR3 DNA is TGTGCCAGCAGCGCAGAGGTCGCTAGCGGTACCTACGAGCAGTACTTC.

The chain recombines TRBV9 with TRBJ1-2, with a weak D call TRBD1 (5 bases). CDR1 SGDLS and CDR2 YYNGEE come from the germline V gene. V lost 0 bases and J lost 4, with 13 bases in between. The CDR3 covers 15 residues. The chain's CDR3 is CASSVAQGLGYGYTF. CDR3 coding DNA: TGTGCCAGCAGCGTAGCCCAGGGCTTGGGCTATGGCTACACCTTC.

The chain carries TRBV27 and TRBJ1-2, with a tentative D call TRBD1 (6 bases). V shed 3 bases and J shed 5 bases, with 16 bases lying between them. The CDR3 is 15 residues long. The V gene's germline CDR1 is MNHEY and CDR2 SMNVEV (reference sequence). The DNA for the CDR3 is TGTGCCAGCAGTTTTAGGAACAGGGAGGGGTATGGCTACACCTTC. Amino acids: CASSFRNREGYGYTF.

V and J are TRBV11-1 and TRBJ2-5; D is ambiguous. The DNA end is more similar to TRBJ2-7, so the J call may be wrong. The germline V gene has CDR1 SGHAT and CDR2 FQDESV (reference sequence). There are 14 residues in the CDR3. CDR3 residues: CASSTFGGTYEQYF. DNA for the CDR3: TGTGCCAGCAGCACCTTCGGCGGCACCTACGAGCAGTACTTC.

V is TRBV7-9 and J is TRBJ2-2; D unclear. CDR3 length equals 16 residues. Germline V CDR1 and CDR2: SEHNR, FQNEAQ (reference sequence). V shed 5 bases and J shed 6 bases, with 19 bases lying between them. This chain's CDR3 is CASSPILVVKAGELFF. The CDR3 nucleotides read TGTGCCAGCAGCCCAATTCTAGTGGTGAAGGCCGGGGAGCTGTTTTTT.

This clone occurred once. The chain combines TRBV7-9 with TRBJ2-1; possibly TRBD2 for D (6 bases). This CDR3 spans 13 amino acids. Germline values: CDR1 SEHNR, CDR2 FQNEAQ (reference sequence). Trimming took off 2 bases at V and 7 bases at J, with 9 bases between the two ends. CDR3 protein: CASSLISGNEQFF. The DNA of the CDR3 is TGTGCCAGCAGCTTAATCAGCGGGAATGAGCAGTTCTTC.

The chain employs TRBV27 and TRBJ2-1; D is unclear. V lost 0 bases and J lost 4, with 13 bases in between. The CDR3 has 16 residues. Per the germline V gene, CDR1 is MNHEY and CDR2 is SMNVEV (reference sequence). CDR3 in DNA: TGTGCCAGCAGTTTATCGTGGCAGGCCTTTTACAATGAGCAGTTCTTC. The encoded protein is CASSLSWQAFYNEQFF.

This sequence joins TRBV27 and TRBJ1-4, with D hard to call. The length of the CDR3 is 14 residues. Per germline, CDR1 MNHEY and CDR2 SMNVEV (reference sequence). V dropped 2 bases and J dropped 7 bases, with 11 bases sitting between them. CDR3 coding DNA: TGTGCCAGCAGTTTAGCCAGGCGGACTGAAAAACTGTTTTTT. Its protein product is CASSLARRTEKLFF.

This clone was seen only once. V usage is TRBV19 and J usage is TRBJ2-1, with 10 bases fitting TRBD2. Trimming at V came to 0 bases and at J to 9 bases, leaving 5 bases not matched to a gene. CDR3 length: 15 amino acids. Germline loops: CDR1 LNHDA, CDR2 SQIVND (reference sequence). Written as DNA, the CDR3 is TGTGCCAGTAGTATAGAAAGCGGGAGGGCCGGTGAGCAGTTCTTC. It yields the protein CASSIESGRAGEQFF.

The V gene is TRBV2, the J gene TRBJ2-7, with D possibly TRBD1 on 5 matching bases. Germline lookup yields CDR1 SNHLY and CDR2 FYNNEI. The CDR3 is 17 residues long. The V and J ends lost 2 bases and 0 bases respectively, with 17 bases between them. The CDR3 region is CASSELDTGLGSYEQYF. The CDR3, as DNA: TGTGCCAGCAGTGAACTGGACACGGGCTTAGGCTCCTACGAGCAGTACTTC. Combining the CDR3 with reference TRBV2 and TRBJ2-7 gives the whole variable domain EPEVTQTPSHQVTQMGQEVILRCVPISNHLYFYWYRQILGQKVEFLVSFYNNEISEKSEIFDDQFSVERPDGSNFTLKIRSTKLEDSAMYFCASSELDTGLGSYEQYFGPGTRLTVT.

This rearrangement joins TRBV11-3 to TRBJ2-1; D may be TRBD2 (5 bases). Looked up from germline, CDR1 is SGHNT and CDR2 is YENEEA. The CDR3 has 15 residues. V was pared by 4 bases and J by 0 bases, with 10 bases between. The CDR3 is CASSSGRGSYNEQFF. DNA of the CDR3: TGTGCCAGCAGCTCTGGACGGGGCTCCTACAATGAGCAGTTCTTC. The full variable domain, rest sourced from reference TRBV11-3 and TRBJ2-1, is EAGVVQSPRYKIIEKKQPVAFWCNPISGHNTLYWYLQNLGQGPELLIRYENEEAVDDSQLPKDRFSAERLKGVDSTLKIQPAELGDSAVYLCASSSGRGSYNEQFFGPGTRLTVL.